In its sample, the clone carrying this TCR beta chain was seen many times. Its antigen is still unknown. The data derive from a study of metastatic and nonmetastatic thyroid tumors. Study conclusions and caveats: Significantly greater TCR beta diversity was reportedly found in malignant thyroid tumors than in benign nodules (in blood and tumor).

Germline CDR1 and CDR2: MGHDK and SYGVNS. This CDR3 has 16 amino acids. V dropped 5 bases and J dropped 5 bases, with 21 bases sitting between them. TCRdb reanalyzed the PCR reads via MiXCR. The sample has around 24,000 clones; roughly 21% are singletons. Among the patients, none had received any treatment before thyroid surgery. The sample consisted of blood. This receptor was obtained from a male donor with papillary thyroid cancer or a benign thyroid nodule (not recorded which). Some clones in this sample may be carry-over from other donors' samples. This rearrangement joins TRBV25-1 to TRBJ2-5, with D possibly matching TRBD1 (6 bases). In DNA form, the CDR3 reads TGTGCCAGCAGTTTGAAGGTGGGGGCGCATGGGGAGACCCAGTACTTC. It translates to CASSLKVGAHGETQYF.